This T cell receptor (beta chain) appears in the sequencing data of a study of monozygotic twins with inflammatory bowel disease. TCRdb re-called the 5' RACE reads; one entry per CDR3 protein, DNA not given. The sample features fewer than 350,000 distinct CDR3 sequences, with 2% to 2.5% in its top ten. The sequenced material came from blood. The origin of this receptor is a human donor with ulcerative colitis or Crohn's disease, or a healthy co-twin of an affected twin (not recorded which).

CDR3: CASSYEASRGYTF. The J gene is TRBJ1-2, the V gene TRBV6-2 or TRBV6-3. In germline, CDR1 is MNHEY, CDR2 SVGEGT. CDR3 length equals 13 residues.